The source of this T cell receptor (beta chain) is a study of PD-1 blockade in classical Hodgkin lymphoma. After autologous stem cell transplantation all patients relapsed, and prior brentuximab vedotin exposure differed between cohorts. Study findings and constraints: Patients with a complete response exhibited baseline diversity comparable to newly diagnosed patients.

Sequencing used immunoSEQ multiplex PCR; TCRdb keeps in-frame clones, though not all of them. The sample shows approximately 150,000 clones, 78% of them seen only once. On this clone: Its antigen remains unknown.

Germline V gene data show CDR1 as MNHEY and CDR2 as SVGAGI. V lost 6 bases, J lost 4 bases, and 8 bases stayed unmatched. The CDR3 is made up of 15 amino acids. The material sequenced was peripheral blood mononuclear cells (PBMCs), taken before the second cycle of nivolumab. V usage is TRBV6-5 and J usage is TRBJ2-1; 8 bases are shared with TRBD2. The receptor comes from a human donor with classical Hodgkin lymphoma. The CDR3 DNA sequence: TGTGCCAGCAGCCCGAGCGGGGGATATTACAATGAGCAGTTCTTC. Protein sequence: CASSPSGGYYNEQFF.